Each of the 13 T cell receptor beta chains below was sequenced from the same sample in a study of CD8+ T cells in alopecia areata. Sequencing used cDNA as its template, made by extracting RNA and reverse transcribing it. This table comes from immunoSEQ multiplex PCR, and its TCRdb copy is limited to in-frame clones, with some not included. The table shows approximately 130,000 clones, with around 48% occurring only once. The sequenced sample was NKG2D-low CD8+ T cells sorted from blood. Receptor source: a human donor with alopecia areata.

The J gene is TRBJ1-1, the V gene TRBV30; 7 bases map to TRBD1. Per germline, CDR1 GTSNPN and CDR2 SVGIG (reference sequence). Trimming took 0 bases from V and 8 from J; bases not matched to a gene: 15. The CDR3 extends over 16 amino acids. The CDR3 is CAWSVLAVRGQSEAFF. CDR3 nucleotide sequence: TGTGCCTGGAGTGTACTTGCCGTAAGGGGACAGTCGGAAGCTTTCTTT.

The table lists this clone with a few counts. The chain employs TRBV27 and TRBJ2-7, with a tentative D call TRBD1 (5 bases). This CDR3 is built from 13 residues. Per germline, CDR1 MNHEY and CDR2 SMNVEV (reference sequence). V shed 3 bases and J shed 7 bases, with 13 bases lying between them. CDR3 region: CASSFLGAEEQYF. The DNA of the CDR3 is TGTGCCAGCAGTTTCCTAGGGGCTGAGGAGCAGTACTTC.

This chain links TRBV7-9 with TRBJ1-6; tentative D call: TRBD1 (6 bases). The germline gives CDR1 SEHNR, CDR2 FQNEAQ (reference sequence). This CDR3 is built from 14 residues. Between the trimmed V and J ends, which lost 4 bases and 11 bases, there was a span of 15 bases. CDR3 nucleotide sequence: TGTGCCAGCAGCTCCCCCACAGGGTCGACACCCCTCCACTTT. The encoded protein is CASSSPTGSTPLHF.

V gene TRBV14 combines with J gene TRBJ2-1, with D maybe TRBD2 (6 bases). In germline, CDR1 is SGHDN, CDR2 FVKESK. V was shortened by 4 bases and J by 7 bases, with 17 bases between the two germline ends. The CDR3 is 15 amino acids. The CDR3 DNA reads as TGTGCCAGCAGCCGCGAGAGGGACTGGGTGAATGAGCAGTTCTTC. Its protein is CASSRERDWVNEQFF.

Only one count was recorded for this clone. The V and J genes are TRBV4-1 and TRBJ1-2; D ambiguous. Per germline, CDR1 MGHRA and CDR2 YSYEKL. The CDR3 is 14 amino acids. The V end was cut by 4 bases, the J end by 2 bases, with 11 bases between. The CDR3 reads CASSPAHPNYGYTF. DNA of the CDR3: TGCGCCAGCAGCCCCGCCCACCCCAACTATGGCTACACCTTC.

The V and J genes are TRBV5-6 and TRBJ2-1; 9 positions match TRBD2. This CDR3 has 13 amino acids. Germline CDR1 reads SGHDT; CDR2 reads YYEEEE. Germline trimming cut 0 bases from V and 9 bases from J; bases unmatched to any gene: 1. The CDR3 nucleotides read TGTGCCAGCAGCTTGGGAGCGGGAGGTGAGCAGTTCTTC. It specifies CASSLGAGGEQFF.

The chain uses TRBV11-2 and TRBJ2-5, with unresolved D. This CDR3 region has 13 residues. Between the trimmed V and J ends, which lost 1 base and 4 bases, there was a span of 7 bases. Germline CDR1 is SGHAT and CDR2 is FQNNGV. CDR3 nucleotide sequence: TGTGCCAGCAGCTTAGCGCGGCCAGAGACCCAGTACTTC. Translated, it gives CASSLARPETQYF.

The genes are TRBV28 and TRBJ2-3; no clear D gene. V was shortened by 3 bases and J by 5 bases, with 9 bases between the two germline ends. Per the germline V gene, CDR1 is MDHEN and CDR2 is SYDVKM. CDR3 length: 13 residues. CDR3 bases: TGTGCCAGCAGTTTCCGGGTTCAAGATACGCAGTATTTT. Protein sequence: CASSFRVQDTQYF.

This clone was counted a single time. The chain recombines TRBV30 with TRBJ2-7, with D possibly TRBD1 on 6 matching bases. Trimming stripped 5 bases from V and 6 bases from J, with 14 bases between. The CDR3 spans 12 residues. Germline CDR1 is GTSNPN and CDR2 is SVGIG (reference sequence). The CDR3 nucleotides are TGTGCCTGGGGCCCCCAGGGGAGCGAGCAGTACTTC. Amino acids: CAWGPQGSEQYF. Drawing the rest from reference TRBV30 and TRBJ2-7, the complete variable domain is SQTIHQWPATLVQPVGSPLSLECTVEGTSNPNLYWYRQAAGRGLQLLFYSVGIGQISSEVPQNLSASRPQDRQFILSSKKLLLSDSGFYLCAWGPQGSEQYFGPGTRLTVT.

This clone was counted only a few times. The chain combines TRBV6-1 with TRBJ1-2, with D unresolved. Deletions cut 5 bases from V and 7 bases from J, with 17 bases between. The CDR3 is made up of 14 amino acids. Germline lookup yields CDR1 MNHNS and CDR2 SASEGT. CDR3 nucleotides: TGTGCCAGCAGTACCAGCCCAGAGCTCTCTGGCTACACCTTC. It specifies CASSTSPELSGYTF.

This chain links TRBV5-6 with TRBJ2-7, with D possibly being TRBD2 (5 bases). Trimming took 6 bases from V and 7 from J, leaving 17 bases between them. The CDR3 runs to 13 residues. In germline, CDR1 is SGHDT, CDR2 YYEEEE. CDR3 sequence reads: CASTGGSQREQYF. The CDR3 DNA reads TGTGCCAGCACCGGTGGGAGTCAGCGGGAGCAGTACTTC.

The chain has TRBV15 and TRBJ2-3; D possibly uses TRBD1 or TRBD2 (5 bases each). The length of the CDR3 is 14 residues. Trimming cost V 3 bases and J 6 bases, with 13 bases left between them. Germline values: CDR1 LNHNV, CDR2 YYDKDF (reference sequence). The CDR3 coding sequence is TGTGCCACCAGCAGTTACTGGGGGATTGATACGCAGTATTTT. Its protein product is CATSSYWGIDTQYF.

The rearrangement uses TRBV10-2 and TRBJ2-2; 10 nucleotides agree with TRBD2. Germline CDR1 is WSHSY and CDR2 is SAAADI. Trimming cost V 6 bases and J 6 bases; bases outside gene matches: 13. The CDR3 covers 17 residues. CDR3 bases: TGCGCCAGCAGCCTCCAGGGTAGCGGGGGGTTATCCGGGGAGCTGTTTTTT. It specifies CASSLQGSGGLSGELFF.